This T cell receptor beta chain was found in a study of beta chain features in type 1 diabetes. This clone has just a few counts. Expressed TCRB transcripts were sequenced because the isolated RNA had all been reverse transcribed beforehand. Libraries were prepared by immunoSEQ multiplex PCR; TCRdb keeps only in-frame clonotypes and omits some of them. The sample has hundreds of thousands of clones, 10% to 15% seen once. The CDR3 totals 15 residues. Input material: naive CD4+ T cells from blood. This chain links TRBV21-1 with TRBJ1-2; the table names TRBD1, a call not compared with the DNA. TRBV21-1 is a recognized pseudogene. This TCR was sampled from a man between 18 and 35 years old in good health. In DNA form, the CDR3 reads TGTGCCAGCAGCCCAACAGGCTGCTGTAACTATGGCTACACCTTC. This gives the protein CASSPTGCCNYGYTF.